This T cell receptor (beta chain) was sequenced during a study of blood T cell repertoires in COVID-19. V shed 4 bases and J 3 bases; nucleotides not matched to a gene: 5. The CDR3 contains 15 residues. Germline V CDR1 and CDR2: SGDLS, YYNGEE. This table comes from immunoSEQ multiplex PCR, and its TCRdb copy is limited to in-frame clones, with some not included. The sample shows approximately 210,000 clones, about four fifths of them seen only once. Everyone who took part was 18 to 89 years old, and they came from some 23 US areas. Assignment of participants to cohorts was predicated upon participant-reported clinical history.

The gene calls are TRBV9 and TRBJ1-4; 8 nucleotides align to TRBD1. The source material was PBMCs or T cells enriched from blood (not recorded which). This clonotype originated in a woman between 45 and 65 years old with acute COVID-19. The CDR3 here is CASSITTGANEKLFF. As DNA, the CDR3 is TGTGCCAGCAGCATAACGACAGGGGCTAATGAAAAACTGTTTTTT. Using reference TRBV9 and TRBJ1-4 for the parts outside the CDR3, the full variable domain is DSGVTQTPKHLITATGQRVTLRCSPRSGDLSVYWYQQSLDQGLQFLIQYYNGEERAKGNILERFSAQQFPDLHSELNLSSLELGDSALYFCASSITTGANEKLFFGSGTQLSVL.